These 18 T cell receptor beta chains share one sample of origin, sequenced in a study of cytomegalovirus exposure and HLA in healthy donors. The method was immunoSEQ multiplex PCR; TCRdb's version includes in-frame clones alone and lacks a portion of them. The sample holds 200,000 to 250,000 clones; approximately 87% are singletons and the top ten take 4.5% to 6%. The sequencing input was PBMCs. These receptors all come from a woman younger than 35 in good health and CMV-seronegative.

The V gene is TRBV14, the J gene TRBJ1-6, with 7 nucleotides matching TRBD1. The CDR3 consists of 14 residues. V lost 5 bases and J lost 6; bases outside the gene matches: 4. The germline CDR1 and CDR2 sequences are SGHDN and FVKESK. Here the CDR3 DNA reads TGTGCCAGCAGCACAACAGGGGTTAATTCACCCCTCCACTTT. It yields the protein CASSTTGVNSPLHF.

This clone showed up just once. This sequence joins TRBV10-1 and TRBJ2-2; D remains unclear. V shed 2 bases and J shed 6 bases, with 4 bases lying between them. Looked up from germline, CDR1 is WNHNN and CDR2 is SYGVQD (reference sequence). The CDR3 is 12 residues long. The CDR3, as DNA: TGCGCCAGCAGTGAGGCTGCCGGGGAGCTGTTTTTT. It codes for CASSEAAGELFF.

This clone has only one observation. The J gene is TRBJ2-7, the V gene TRBV5-1, with 10 bases aligning to TRBD1. CDR3 size: 15 residues. V was clipped by 3 bases and J by 4 bases; unmatched bases: 7. The germline gives CDR1 SGHRS, CDR2 YFSETQ. CDR3 in amino acids: CASSSPDRGGYEQYF. The DNA for the CDR3 is TGCGCCAGCAGCTCTCCGGACAGGGGGGGGTACGAGCAGTACTTC.

The chain couples TRBV6-5 to TRBJ2-1; a possible D gene is TRBD2 (6 bases). The CDR3 length is 16 residues. V was pared by 0 bases and J by 1 base, with 10 bases between. Germline loops: CDR1 MNHEY, CDR2 SVGAGI. CDR3 residues: CASSYSWDLSYNEQFF. In DNA form, the CDR3 reads TGTGCCAGCAGTTACTCGTGGGACTTGTCCTACAATGAGCAGTTCTTC.

This clone was seen only once. The chain combines TRBV6-5 with TRBJ2-2, with D perhaps TRBD1 (6 bases). This CDR3 spans 14 amino acids. The germline gives CDR1 MNHEY, CDR2 SVGAGI. The ends were cut back, 8 bases at V and 4 bases at J, with 14 bases in the middle. CDR3 sequence (DNA): TGTGCCAGCTCCACAGGGTCGGGCACCGGGGAGCTGTTTTTT. Translation gives CASSTGSGTGELFF.

This clone was seen only a few times. The V gene is TRBV11-2, the J gene TRBJ1-2; possible D gene TRBD1, 6 bases. Germline V gives CDR1 SGHAT, CDR2 FQNNGV. CDR3 length equals 14 residues. V lost 1 base and J lost 6, with 12 bases in between. The DNA for the CDR3 is TGTGCCAGCAGCTTAGCCCAGGGGCGAAATGGCTACACCTTC. Encoded protein: CASSLAQGRNGYTF.

Here the CDR3 reads CASSPPAETQYF. CDR3 DNA: TGTGCCAGCTCACCCCCCGCCGAGACCCAGTACTTC. V usage is TRBV18 and J usage is TRBJ2-5; D is undetermined. The length of the CDR3 is 12 residues. Trimming stripped 3 bases from V and 5 bases from J, with 7 bases between. Germline lookup yields CDR1 KGHSH and CDR2 LQKENI.

The chain joins TRBV10-3 to TRBJ2-7, with 13 positions matching TRBD2. The CDR3 sequence is 14 residues long. J was trimmed by 3 bases and V by 5 bases; bases with no gene match: 1. Germline V gene sequence: CDR1 ENHRY, CDR2 SYGVKD. CDR3 in DNA: TGTGCCATCAGTACTAGCGGGGGGGACTACGAGCAGTACTTC. It specifies CAISTSGGDYEQYF.

V usage is TRBV25-1 and J usage is TRBJ2-7; D call uncertain. Germline CDR1 MGHDK, CDR2 SYGVNS. V was trimmed by 3 bases and J by 7 bases, leaving 16 bases between them. This CDR3 region has 14 residues. The CDR3 DNA reads as TGTGCCAGCAGTGAGACTGGGTCAGTGCGGGAGCAGTACTTC. It is translated as CASSETGSVREQYF.

This clone came up once. The chain uses TRBV5-1 and TRBJ2-1; 8 bases agree with TRBD2. The junction had 9 bases not matched to a gene; V was cut back by 8 bases and J by 8 bases. Per germline, CDR1 SGHRS and CDR2 YFSETQ. The CDR3 loop spans 13 amino acids. The DNA for the CDR3 is TGCGCCAGTTCGAGCGGGGGCCGGGATGAGCAGTTCTTC. Encoded protein: CASSSGGRDEQFF.

The chain couples TRBV27 to TRBJ2-5, with 9 nucleotides matching TRBD1. CDR1 and CDR2 from the germline V gene are MNHEY and SMNVEV (reference sequence). Germline trimming cut 4 bases from V and 2 bases from J; bases unmatched to any gene: 5. The CDR3 is 15 residues long. The CDR3 reads CASSSTGGRQETQYF. Here the CDR3 DNA reads TGTGCCAGCAGTTCCACAGGGGGCAGGCAAGAGACCCAGTACTTC.

This sequence joins TRBV18 and TRBJ2-6, with D uncertain. Germline V gene lookup returns CDR1 KGHSH and CDR2 LQKENI. V was clipped by 1 base and J by 4 bases, with 11 bases between them. The CDR3 loop spans 16 amino acids. CDR3 in amino acids: CASSPLSVGGANVLTF. The CDR3 DNA sequence: TGTGCCAGCTCACCACTATCAGTAGGAGGGGCCAACGTCCTGACTTTC.

This sequence joins TRBV5-1 and TRBJ1-2; 7 positions agree with TRBD1. Unmatched junction bases numbered 13, after V lost 3 bases and J lost 8 bases. In germline, CDR1 is SGHRS, CDR2 YFSETQ. The CDR3 runs 15 residues. CDR3: CASSYTNRETGGYTF. CDR3 coding DNA: TGCGCCAGCAGCTACACCAACCGGGAGACAGGGGGCTACACCTTC.

The chain combines TRBV11-1 with TRBJ2-2; D uncertain. The CDR3 totals 13 residues. Trimming cost V 1 base and J 6 bases, with 6 bases left between them. Germline V gives CDR1 SGHAT, CDR2 FQDESV (reference sequence). The CDR3: CASSLGTAGELFF. The CDR3 coding sequence is TGTGCCAGCAGCTTAGGAACGGCCGGGGAGCTGTTTTTT.

As for this clone: Other DNA sequences in this specimen translate into the identical CDR3. The V call is TRBV27, the J call TRBJ2-5, with D unresolved. Germline V CDR1 and CDR2: MNHEY, SMNVEV (reference sequence). The CDR3 extends over 11 amino acids. The ends were cut back, 4 bases at V and 4 bases at J, with 4 bases in the middle. CDR3 region: CASSSRETQYF. Here the CDR3 DNA reads TGTGCCAGCAGTTCAAGAGAGACCCAGTACTTC.

The V and J genes are TRBV7-9 and TRBJ1-4, with a possible D match to TRBD1 (5 bases). Deletions cut 1 base from V and 0 bases from J, with 12 bases between. The CDR3 has 17 residues. Per the germline V gene, CDR1 is SEHNR and CDR2 is FQNEAQ (reference sequence). CDR3 amino acids: CASSLGQTLSTNEKLFF. For the CDR3, the DNA is TGTGCCAGCAGCTTAGGACAGACGCTATCAACTAATGAAAAACTGTTTTTT.

This chain connects TRBV6-1 to TRBJ2-1, with 9 bases aligning to TRBD1. This CDR3 has 14 residues. CDR1 is MNHNS, CDR2 SASEGT, per germline. The V gene end was trimmed by 8 bases and the J gene end by 6 bases; junction bases not matched to a gene: 8. CDR3 amino acids: CASSGTGWINEQFF. CDR3 nucleotides: TGTGCCAGCTCCGGGACAGGGTGGATCAATGAGCAGTTCTTC.

The rearrangement links TRBV5-5 to TRBJ1-1; no clear D. The CDR3 sequence is 15 residues long. The V and J ends lost 0 bases and 4 bases respectively, with 13 bases between them. Germline V gene sequence: CDR1 SGHKS, CDR2 YYEKEE (reference sequence). The chain's CDR3 is CASSLEQAWGTEAFF. In DNA form, the CDR3 reads TGTGCCAGCAGCTTGGAGCAGGCCTGGGGCACTGAAGCTTTCTTT.